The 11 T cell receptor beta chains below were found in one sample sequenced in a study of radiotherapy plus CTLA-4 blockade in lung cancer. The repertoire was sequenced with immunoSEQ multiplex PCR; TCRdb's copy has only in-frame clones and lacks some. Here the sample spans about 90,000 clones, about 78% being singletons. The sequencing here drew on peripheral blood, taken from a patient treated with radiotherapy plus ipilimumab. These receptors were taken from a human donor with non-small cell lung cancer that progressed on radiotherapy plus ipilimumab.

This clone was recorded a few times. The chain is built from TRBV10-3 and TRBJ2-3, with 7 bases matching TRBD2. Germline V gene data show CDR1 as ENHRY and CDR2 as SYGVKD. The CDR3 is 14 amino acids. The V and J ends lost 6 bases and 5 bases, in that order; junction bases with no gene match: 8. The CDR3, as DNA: TGTGCCATCAGGGGGGAGGGGACTGGAGATACGCAGTATTTT. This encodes CAIRGEGTGDTQYF.

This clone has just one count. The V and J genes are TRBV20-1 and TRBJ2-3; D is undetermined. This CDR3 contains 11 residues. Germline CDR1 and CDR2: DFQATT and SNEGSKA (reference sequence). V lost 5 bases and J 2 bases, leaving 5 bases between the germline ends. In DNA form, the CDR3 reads TGCAGTGCTCGTGACACAGATACGCAGTATTTT. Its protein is CSARDTDTQYF.

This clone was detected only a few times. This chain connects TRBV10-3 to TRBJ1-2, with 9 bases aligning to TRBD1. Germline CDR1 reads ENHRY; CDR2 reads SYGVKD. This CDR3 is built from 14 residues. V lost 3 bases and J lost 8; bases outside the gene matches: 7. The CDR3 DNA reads TGTGCCATCAGTGACCCCGGGACAGGGATAGGCTACACCTTC. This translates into CAISDPGTGIGYTF.

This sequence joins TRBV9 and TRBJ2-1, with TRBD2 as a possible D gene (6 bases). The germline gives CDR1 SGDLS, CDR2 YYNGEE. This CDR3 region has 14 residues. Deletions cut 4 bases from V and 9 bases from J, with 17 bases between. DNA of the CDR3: TGTGCCAGCAGCCCGCCGCCGTTGGGGGGTGAGCAGTTCTTC. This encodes CASSPPPLGGEQFF.

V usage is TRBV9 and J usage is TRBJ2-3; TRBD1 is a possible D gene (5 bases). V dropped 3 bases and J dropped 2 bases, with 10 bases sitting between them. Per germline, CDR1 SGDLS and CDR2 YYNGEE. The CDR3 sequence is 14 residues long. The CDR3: CASSATANTDTQYF. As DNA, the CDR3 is TGTGCCAGCAGCGCGACAGCGAACACAGATACGCAGTATTTT.

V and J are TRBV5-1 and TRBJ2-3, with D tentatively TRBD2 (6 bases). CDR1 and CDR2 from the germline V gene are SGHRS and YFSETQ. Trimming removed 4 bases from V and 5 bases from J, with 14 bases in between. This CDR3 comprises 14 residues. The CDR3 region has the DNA TGCGCCAGCAGCGCCGGGGACTTTTTAGATACGCAGTATTTT. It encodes CASSAGDFLDTQYF.

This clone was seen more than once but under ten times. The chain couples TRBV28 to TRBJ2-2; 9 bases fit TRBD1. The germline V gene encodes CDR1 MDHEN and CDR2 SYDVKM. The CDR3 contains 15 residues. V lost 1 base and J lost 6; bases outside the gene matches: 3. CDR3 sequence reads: CASSLSQGAPGELFF. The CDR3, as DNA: TGTGCCAGCAGTTTATCACAGGGGGCCCCCGGGGAGCTGTTTTTT.

For the CDR3, the DNA is TGTGCCAGCAGCTTACCGGTTTCGAACACCGGGGAGCTGTTTTTT. Its protein is CASSLPVSNTGELFF. This chain connects TRBV7-8 to TRBJ2-2; D gene ambiguous. CDR3 length: 15 amino acids. Germline assignment: CDR1 SGHVS and CDR2 FQNEAQ. Deletions cut 2 bases from V and 0 bases from J, with 7 bases between.

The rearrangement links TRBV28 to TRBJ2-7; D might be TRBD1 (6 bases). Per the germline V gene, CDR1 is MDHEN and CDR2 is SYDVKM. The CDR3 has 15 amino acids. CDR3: CAGQIRLNNTYEQYF. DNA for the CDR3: TGTGCAGGACAGATCCGTCTAAATAATACCTACGAGCAGTACTTC.

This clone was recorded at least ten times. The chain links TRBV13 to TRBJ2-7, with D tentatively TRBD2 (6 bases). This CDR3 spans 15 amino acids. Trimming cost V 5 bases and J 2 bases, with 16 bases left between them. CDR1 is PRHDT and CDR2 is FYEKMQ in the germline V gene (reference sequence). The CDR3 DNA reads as TGTGCCAGCAGCCGCGGGATTTTAGGTGCCTACGAGCAGTACTTC. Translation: CASSRGILGAYEQYF.

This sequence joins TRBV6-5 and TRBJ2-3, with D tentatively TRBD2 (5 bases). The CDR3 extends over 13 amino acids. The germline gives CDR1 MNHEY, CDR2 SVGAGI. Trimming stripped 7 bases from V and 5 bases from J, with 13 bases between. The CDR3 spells CASNPRAGDTQYF. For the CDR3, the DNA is TGTGCCAGCAATCCCCGGGCGGGAGATACGCAGTATTTT.